A single sample gave rise to the 25 T cell receptor beta chains below, sequenced in a study of blood T cell repertoires in COVID-19. Only in-frame clones appear in the TCRdb table, and some are missing; sequencing was by immunoSEQ multiplex PCR. Among some 320,000 clones listed, about 85% were seen once. Sequencing input: PBMCs or T cells enriched from blood (not recorded which). Every receptor here comes from a woman aged 25 to 39 who had been exposed to COVID-19.

This chain links TRBV11-2 with TRBJ1-6, with a tentative D call TRBD1 (5 bases). Trimming cost V 0 bases and J 10 bases, with 13 bases left between them. CDR1 is SGHAT, CDR2 FQNNGV, per germline. This CDR3 has 15 amino acids. The CDR3 region is CASSLDLGGNSPLHF. The CDR3 DNA reads TGTGCCAGCAGCTTAGATCTGGGGGGAAACTCACCCCTCCACTTT.

This clone was counted at least ten times. The rearrangement joins TRBV29-1 to TRBJ1-4; TRBD1 agrees at 8 bases. Germline V gene sequence: CDR1 SQVTM, CDR2 ANQGSEA. CDR3 length: 12 amino acids. V shed 6 bases, J shed 7 bases, and the junction held 4 bases outside the gene matches. Written as DNA, the CDR3 is TGCAGCGTCACAGGGGGTGGTGAAAAACTGTTTTTT. Translating gives CSVTGGGEKLFF. Based on the CDR3 plus reference TRBV29-1 and TRBJ1-4, the full variable domain is SAVISQKPSRDICQRGTSLTIQCQVDSQVTMMFWYRQQPGQSLTLIATANQGSEATYESGFVIDKFPISRPNLTFSTLTVSNMSPEDSSIYLCSVTGGGEKLFFGSGTQLSVL.

The V and J genes are TRBV28 and TRBJ1-2; D is uncertain. The CDR3 has 12 amino acids. Trimming pared 7 bases from V and 4 bases from J, leaving 10 bases between. Germline values: CDR1 MDHEN, CDR2 SYDVKM. CDR3 nucleotide sequence: TGTGCCAGCACTACAGCCCTCTATGGCTACACCTTC. Translating gives CASTTALYGYTF.

This clone was counted a few times. This chain connects TRBV5-1 to TRBJ2-3; 8 bases match TRBD2. V lost 1 base to trimming and J lost 0 bases; unmatched junction nucleotides: 4. The CDR3 is made up of 16 amino acids. Germline V gene sequence: CDR1 SGHRS, CDR2 YFSETQ. This chain's CDR3 is CASSLSTGGSTDTQYF. DNA of the CDR3: TGCGCCAGCAGCTTGAGTACGGGGGGGAGCACAGATACGCAGTATTTT.

The genes are TRBV6-1 and TRBJ1-4; 7 nucleotides line up with TRBD1. There are 17 residues in the CDR3. Germline assignment: CDR1 MNHNS and CDR2 SASEGT. V gave up 4 bases and J gave up 7 bases; unmatched junction bases: 15. CDR3 sequence (DNA): TGTGCCAGCAGTGTACAGGGGACTGGCAGAGACTTTGAAAAACTGTTTTTT. It yields the protein CASSVQGTGRDFEKLFF.

J is TRBJ2-7 and V is TRBV6-5; 7 nucleotides align to TRBD1. V gave up 7 bases and J gave up 0 bases; unmatched junction bases: 9. Germline V gene data show CDR1 as MNHEY and CDR2 as SVGAGI. The CDR3 sequence is 15 residues long. The chain's CDR3 is CASKGQNKISYEQYF. The CDR3 bases are TGTGCCAGCAAGGGACAGAACAAGATCTCCTACGAGCAGTACTTC.

This chain uses TRBV5-1 with TRBJ2-5; TRBD2 aligns across 10 bases. Germline values: CDR1 SGHRS, CDR2 YFSETQ. This CDR3 is 16 amino acids long. Trimming took 4 bases from V and 2 from J; bases not matched to a gene: 8. CDR3 sequence (DNA): TGCGCCAGCAGCCCCCTAGCGGGAGTTCGTCAAGAGACCCAGTACTTC. This gives the protein CASSPLAGVRQETQYF.

The chain links TRBV7-8 to TRBJ2-3, with 9 bases aligning to TRBD2. The CDR3 extends over 17 amino acids. V lost 3 bases and J lost 6; bases outside the gene matches: 13. The germline CDR1 and CDR2 sequences are SGHVS and FQNEAQ. In DNA form, the CDR3 reads TGTGCCAGCAGCTTTAGGAGCGGGAGGCCAGCCGCGGATACGCAGTATTTT. The encoded protein is CASSFRSGRPAADTQYF.

The chain couples TRBV7-2 to TRBJ2-5; D ambiguous. The V end was cut by 3 bases, the J end by 0 bases, with 8 bases between. Per germline, CDR1 SGHTA and CDR2 FQGNSA. The CDR3 length is 14 residues. The CDR3 nucleotides are TGTGCCAGCAGCTTGTTCCGGGACCAAGAGACCCAGTACTTC. Translation gives CASSLFRDQETQYF.

This chain joins TRBV9 and TRBJ1-1; D is unclear. The V end lost 4 bases, the J end lost 1 base, and 23 bases lay between the germline ends. This CDR3 has 18 amino acids. Germline assignment: CDR1 SGDLS and CDR2 YYNGEE. DNA of the CDR3: TGTGCCAGCAGCCCTTATCCGCCAGGCCGCCTGGGGAACACTGAAGCTTTCTTT. The encoded protein is CASSPYPPGRLGNTEAFF.

This chain connects TRBV20-1 to TRBJ2-4; no reliable D call. Germline lookup yields CDR1 DFQATT and CDR2 SNEGSKA (reference sequence). The ends were cut back, 6 bases at V and 5 bases at J, with 8 bases in the middle. This CDR3 region has 11 residues. Written as DNA, the CDR3 is TGCAGTGCAAACCTAGAAAACATTCAGTACTTC. It yields the protein CSANLENIQYF.

The rearrangement links TRBV2 to TRBJ2-3; TRBD2 is a possible D gene (6 bases). The germline CDR1 and CDR2 sequences are SNHLY and FYNNEI. The length of the CDR3 is 15 residues. Trimming took off 7 bases at V and 5 bases at J, with 19 bases between the two ends. The CDR3 region is CASIFAGLREDTQYF. The CDR3 DNA follows: TGTGCCAGCATTTTCGCTGGACTAAGGGAAGATACGCAGTATTTT.

The rearrangement joins TRBV30 to TRBJ1-2; 7 bases match TRBD1. Trimming at V came to 4 bases and at J to 8 bases, leaving 10 bases not matched to a gene. The CDR3 runs to 13 residues. The germline gives CDR1 GTSNPN, CDR2 SVGIG (reference sequence). The CDR3 is CAWIRDSSPGYTF. Written as DNA, the CDR3 is TGTGCCTGGATCCGGGACAGCTCCCCGGGCTACACCTTC.

For this clone: The sample holds other DNA sequences that translate to the same CDR3. V and J are TRBV27 and TRBJ2-5; 7 bases agree with TRBD1. This CDR3 spans 16 amino acids. Germline V CDR1 and CDR2: MNHEY, SMNVEV (reference sequence). V gave up 1 base and J gave up 4 bases; unmatched junction bases: 9. The CDR3 region is CASSLFPGGVGETQYF. CDR3 nucleotide sequence: TGTGCCAGCAGTTTATTCCCAGGGGGAGTAGGAGAGACCCAGTACTTC.

The rearrangement joins TRBV2 to TRBJ2-1; 8 nucleotides align to TRBD1. The CDR3 extends over 13 amino acids. Germline V gene data show CDR1 as SNHLY and CDR2 as FYNNEI. V lost 4 bases to trimming and J lost 9 bases; unmatched junction nucleotides: 5. The CDR3 DNA is TGTGCCAGCAGTGTTAGGACAGGGTTTGAGCAGTTCTTC. Translation: CASSVRTGFEQFF.

This clone was found a few times. The chain uses TRBV28 and TRBJ1-2, with TRBD1 as a possible D gene (5 bases). From germline, CDR1 is MDHEN and CDR2 SYDVKM. This CDR3 contains 15 residues. V shed 2 bases and J shed 4 bases, with 14 bases lying between them. The CDR3 sequence is CASSLKGRSPYGYTF. The CDR3, as DNA: TGTGCCAGCAGTTTAAAGGGGAGGAGCCCCTATGGCTACACCTTC.

This chain connects TRBV30 to TRBJ2-1; 9 bases are a match to TRBD2. The trim removed 2 bases at V and 3 bases at J, leaving 5 bases unmatched. This CDR3 is built from 15 residues. Germline V gives CDR1 GTSNPN, CDR2 SVGIG (reference sequence). The CDR3 spells CAWSPAGGHYNEQFF. The DNA of the CDR3 is TGTGCCTGGAGTCCGGCGGGAGGGCACTACAATGAGCAGTTCTTC.

The CDR3 sequence: CASSQGISGGKETQYF. The DNA for the CDR3 is TGCGCCAGCAGCCAAGGCATAAGCGGGGGGAAGGAGACCCAGTACTTC. The chain couples TRBV4-3 to TRBJ2-5; TRBD2 matches 9 bases. Germline CDR1 is LGHNA and CDR2 is YSLEER. The V gene end was trimmed by 1 base and the J gene end by 5 bases; junction bases not matched to a gene: 8. This CDR3 region has 16 residues.

The rearrangement links TRBV12-3 or TRBV12-4 to TRBJ1-1; D is undetermined. V lost 2 bases and J 7 bases, leaving 8 bases between the germline ends. This CDR3 contains 12 residues. The CDR3 bases are TGTGCCAGCAGTTTACCGGGAAATGAAGCTTTCTTT. It encodes CASSLPGNEAFF.

The chain combines TRBV5-1 with TRBJ1-6; D ambiguous. The CDR3 has 16 residues. Germline CDR1 and CDR2: SGHRS and YFSETQ. Trimming removed 4 bases from V and 5 bases from J, with 16 bases in between. The CDR3 reads CASSASGSTHNSPLHF. CDR3 sequence (DNA): TGCGCCAGCAGCGCATCCGGGTCAACTCATAATTCACCCCTCCACTTT.

The chain couples TRBV5-6 to TRBJ1-2, with 8 bases identical to TRBD1. The CDR3 runs to 13 residues. Germline CDR1 and CDR2: SGHDT and YYEEEE. V lost 4 bases and J lost 8; bases outside the gene matches: 7. Here the CDR3 DNA reads TGTGCCAGCAGCCAGACAGGGGTGGAGGGCTACACCTTC. Encoded protein: CASSQTGVEGYTF. The full variable domain, in which reference TRBV5-6 and TRBJ1-2 provide the parts outside the CDR3, is DAGVTQSPTHLIKTRGQQVTLRCSPKSGHDTVSWYQQALGQGPQFIFQYYEEEERQRGNFPDRFSGHQFPNYSSELNVNALLLGDSALYLCASSQTGVEGYTFGSGTRLTVV.

In its sample, this clone was seen once. The rearrangement links TRBV11-2 to TRBJ2-2; 10 bases agree with TRBD1. Germline assignment: CDR1 SGHAT and CDR2 FQNNGV. Unmatched junction bases numbered 7, after V lost 0 bases and J lost 6 bases. The CDR3 covers 17 residues. The DNA of the CDR3 is TGTGCCAGCAGCTTAGACCTCCCAGGGACAGGGGCCGGGGAGCTGTTTTTT. This codes for CASSLDLPGTGAGELFF.

In this sample, this clone turned up once. This rearrangement joins TRBV19 to TRBJ2-7; D call uncertain. From germline, CDR1 is LNHDA and CDR2 SQIVND (reference sequence). V was trimmed by 5 bases and J by 3 bases, leaving 14 bases between them. The CDR3 extends over 14 amino acids. The CDR3 DNA sequence: TGTGCCAGTAGTGTCACAGAATTCAACTACGAGCAGTACTTC. As protein: CASSVTEFNYEQYF.

This clone showed up just a few times. V and J are TRBV30 and TRBJ1-1; TRBD1 might be the D (5 bases). Germline CDR1 and CDR2: GTSNPN and SVGIG (reference sequence). The CDR3 runs to 13 residues. Trimming pared 3 bases from V and 3 bases from J, leaving 11 bases between. CDR3 DNA: TGTGCCTGGAGGGTGGACACAGACACTGAAGCTTTCTTT. Translation gives CAWRVDTDTEAFF.

This chain links TRBV28 with TRBJ2-2; maybe TRBD2 (7 bases). Per germline, CDR1 MDHEN and CDR2 SYDVKM. The length of the CDR3 is 15 residues. Between the trimmed V and J ends, which lost 6 bases and 5 bases, there was a span of 16 bases. CDR3: CASSRRGAGTGELFF. CDR3 nucleotide sequence: TGTGCCAGCAGCCGACGGGGGGCGGGTACCGGGGAGCTGTTTTTT.